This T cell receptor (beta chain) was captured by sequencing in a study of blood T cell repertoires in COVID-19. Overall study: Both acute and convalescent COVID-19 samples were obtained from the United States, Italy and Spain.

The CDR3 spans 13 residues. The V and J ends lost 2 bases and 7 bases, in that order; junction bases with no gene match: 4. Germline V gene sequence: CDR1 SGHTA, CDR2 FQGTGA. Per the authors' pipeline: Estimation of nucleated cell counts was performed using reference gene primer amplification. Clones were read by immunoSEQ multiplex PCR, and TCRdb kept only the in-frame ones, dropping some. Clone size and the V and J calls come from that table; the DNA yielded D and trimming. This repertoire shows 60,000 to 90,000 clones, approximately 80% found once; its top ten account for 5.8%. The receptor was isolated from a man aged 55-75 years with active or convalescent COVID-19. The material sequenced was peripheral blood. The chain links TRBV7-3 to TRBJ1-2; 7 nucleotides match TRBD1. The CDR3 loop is CASSLSGGGGYTF. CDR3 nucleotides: TGTGCCAGCAGCTTATCAGGGGGAGGTGGCTACACCTTC. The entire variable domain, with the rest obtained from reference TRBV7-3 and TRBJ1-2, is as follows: GAGVSQTPSNKVTEKGKYVELRCDPISGHTALYWYRQSLGQGPEFLIYFQGTGAADDSGLPNDRFFAVRPEGSVSTLKIQRTERGDSAVYLCASSLSGGGGYTFGSGTRLTVV.